This T cell receptor (beta chain) was observed in a study of low-dose radiotherapy and immunotherapy resistance in tumors. Germline CDR1 reads DFQATT; CDR2 reads SNEGSKA (reference sequence). The CDR3 length is 14 residues. Germline trimming cut 5 bases from V and 9 bases from J; bases unmatched to any gene: 9. cDNA synthesis used a TRAV/TRBV-specific primer set for both chains. TCRs were amplified for 15 to 25 PCR cycles with a constant-region primer and V-primer adapter. Using its own MiXCR run on the reads, TCRdb lists one record per CDR3 protein. Of approximately 18,000 distinct CDR3 sequences listed, around two thirds are singletons. Advanced solid tumors lacking tumor-infiltrating lymphocytes were present in eligible patients.

V usage is TRBV20-1 and J usage is TRBJ1-6, with 8 bases matching TRBD1. This TCR was recovered from a human donor with advanced metastatic prostate, ovarian, gallbladder or colorectal cancer (not recorded which). This table probably holds off-target reads from a library built for another chain. CDR3 loop: CSAPDRGQGSPLHF. For the CDR3, the DNA is TGCAGTGCTCCTGACAGGGGCCAAGGTTCACCCCTCCACTTT.